Below are 11 T cell receptor beta chains sequenced from a single sample in a study of blood T cell repertoires in COVID-19 (dated by TCRdb to 2018 to 2021). The library was made by the immunoSEQ multiplex PCR assay. Drawn from immuneACCESS, this table holds only the in-frame rearrangements with V and J called that TCRdb kept. Clones are partly lost; checked studies trace under half to an unresolved V gene and leave the rest unexplained. The sample table lists roughly 220,000 clones, 82% of them with a count of one. Roughly 8.2% of the sample is taken by the ten largest. The sequenced sample was peripheral blood. Every receptor here comes from a woman over 75 with COVID-19, enrolled during active disease.

This clone occurred a few times. The chain has TRBV7-2 and TRBJ1-1; possible D gene TRBD1, 5 bases. From germline, CDR1 is SGHTA and CDR2 FQGNSA. The CDR3 length is 14 residues. The V gene lost 2 bases and the J gene lost 9 bases, with 16 bases spanning the gap. The CDR3 protein is CASSLRTSPGKAFF. In DNA form, the CDR3 reads TGTGCCAGCAGCTTAAGGACATCTCCAGGGAAAGCTTTCTTT.

The rearrangement uses TRBV19 and TRBJ2-7; perhaps TRBD1 as D (5 bases). V shed 9 bases and J shed 4 bases, with 31 bases lying between them. Germline loops: CDR1 LNHDA, CDR2 SQIVND (reference sequence). The CDR3 runs to 18 residues. CDR3 residues: CASPRPEHRTPRFYEQYF. The CDR3 coding sequence is TGTGCCAGCCCCCGGCCAGAACACCGGACACCGAGATTTTACGAGCAGTACTTC.

The chain carries TRBV6-5 and TRBJ2-7, with 7 bases matching TRBD1. After removal of 6 bases from V and 3 bases from J, the junction contained 8 bases not matched to a gene. The CDR3 covers 14 residues. Germline-derived CDR1 and CDR2 are MNHEY and SVGAGI. The CDR3 nucleotides are TGTGCCAGCAGGGACAGGAAAACTTACTACGAGCAGTACTTC. Amino acids: CASRDRKTYYEQYF.

This clone was counted a few times. The chain carries TRBV7-9 and TRBJ2-7; 12 bases are a match to TRBD2. The junction had 6 bases not matched to a gene; V was cut back by 1 base and J by 5 bases. The germline V gene encodes CDR1 SEHNR and CDR2 FQNEAQ (reference sequence). The CDR3 spans 16 residues. For the CDR3, the DNA is TGTGCCAGCAGCTTAGGACTAGCGGGAGTCTACGACGAGCAGTACTTC. It is translated as CASSLGLAGVYDEQYF.

This chain connects TRBV28 to TRBJ1-2; 7 positions match TRBD1. The CDR3 length is 16 residues. V shed 1 base, J shed 2 bases, and the junction held 7 bases outside the gene matches. CDR1 is MDHEN, CDR2 SYDVKM, per germline. This chain's CDR3 is CASSLFHEGQNYGYTF. DNA of the CDR3: TGTGCCAGCAGTTTATTCCATGAGGGACAGAACTATGGCTACACCTTC.

V usage is TRBV7-9 and J usage is TRBJ2-1; the match to TRBD2 covers 14 bases. The CDR3 is made up of 14 amino acids. With V trimmed by 2 bases and J by 14 bases, 5 bases remained unmatched. Per germline, CDR1 SEHNR and CDR2 FQNEAQ (reference sequence). The CDR3 bases are TGTGCCAGCAGCTTACCCGGGACTAGCGGGAGAGAGTTCTTC. Residues: CASSLPGTSGREFF.

The chain combines TRBV6-5 with TRBJ1-2, with TRBD1 matching 7 bases. CDR3 length equals 13 residues. Germline trimming cut 6 bases from V and 4 bases from J; bases unmatched to any gene: 5. CDR1 MNHEY and CDR2 SVGAGI come from the germline V gene. The CDR3 DNA follows: TGTGCCAGCAGGAGGGGGCAAGGCTATGGCTACACCTTC. This encodes CASRRGQGYGYTF.

The chain links TRBV29-1 to TRBJ1-1, with 7 nucleotides matching TRBD1. This CDR3 is 11 amino acids long. Per the germline V gene, CDR1 is SQVTM and CDR2 is ANQGSEA. The ends lost 7 bases at V and 1 base at J; junction bases unmatched: 0. The CDR3 sequence: CSGQGNTEAFF. CDR3 nucleotides: TGCAGCGGACAGGGGAACACTGAAGCTTTCTTT. The full variable domain, its missing parts supplied by reference TRBV29-1 and TRBJ1-1, is SAVISQKPSRDICQRGTSLTIQCQVDSQVTMMFWYRQQPGQSLTLIATANQGSEATYESGFVIDKFPISRPNLTFSTLTVSNMSPEDSSIYLCSGQGNTEAFFGQGTRLTVV.

The chain recombines TRBV7-2 with TRBJ1-1; 8 nucleotides align to TRBD1. Germline V gene lookup returns CDR1 SGHTA and CDR2 FQGNSA. The V gene end was trimmed by 1 base and the J gene end by 0 bases; junction bases not matched to a gene: 7. The CDR3 extends over 17 amino acids. CDR3 sequence reads: CASSLDVGQVMNTEAFF. CDR3 sequence (DNA): TGTGCCAGCAGCTTAGATGTGGGACAGGTTATGAACACTGAAGCTTTCTTT.

This chain joins TRBV5-1 and TRBJ2-7, with TRBD1 identical over 9 bases. V dropped 5 bases and J dropped 3; count of bases not matched to a gene: 3. Germline assignment: CDR1 SGHRS and CDR2 YFSETQ. The CDR3 has 13 residues. The CDR3: CASRLGQGYEQYF. CDR3 DNA sequence: TGCGCCAGCAGACTGGGACAGGGCTACGAGCAGTACTTC.

The chain recombines TRBV28 with TRBJ1-5, with TRBD1 as a possible D gene (5 bases). V was pared by 6 bases and J by 2 bases, with 17 bases between. CDR3 length: 16 amino acids. Germline CDR1 MDHEN, CDR2 SYDVKM. CDR3: CASSPPGGTGNQPQHF. CDR3 bases: TGTGCCAGCAGCCCTCCGGGGGGTACGGGCAATCAGCCCCAGCATTTT. The full variable domain, its missing parts supplied by reference TRBV28 and TRBJ1-5, is DVKVTQSSRYLVKRTGEKVFLECVQDMDHENMFWYRQDPGLGLRLIYFSYDVKMKEKGDIPEGYSVSREKKERFSLILESASTNQTSMYLCASSPPGGTGNQPQHFGDGTRLSIL.